This T cell receptor beta chain comes out of a study of shared clonotypes between healthy human individuals. Background on the study: Every donor yielded three CD4 naive, three CD4 memory, two CD8 naive and one CD8 memory plate.

For this clone: Its antigen remains unknown.

Study findings and constraints: Non-shared clonotypes showed lower generation probabilities than clonotypes common to all four donors. In this cohort, only blood was sampled, and tissue repertoires likely differ.

Sorted-subset replicate PCRs used 200 ng DNA, approximately 33,000 T cell genomes. The method was immunoSEQ multiplex PCR; TCRdb's version includes in-frame clones alone and lacks a portion of them. The table lists some 1 million clones, approximately 72% of them singletons. CDR3 length: 13 amino acids. The V end lost 5 bases, the J end lost 5 bases, and 12 bases lay between the germline ends. CDR1 MRHNA and CDR2 SNTAGT come from the germline V gene. This chain links TRBV6-4 with TRBJ1-1; D is possibly TRBD1 (6 bases). The sequenced material came from memory CD4+ T cells sorted from blood. The subset is: CD45RA-negative fraction. This TCR derives from a man between 18 and 35 years old in good health. The CDR3 DNA is TGTGCCAGCAGTATTCAGCAGGGGACTGAAGCTTTCTTT. Translation: CASSIQQGTEAFF.